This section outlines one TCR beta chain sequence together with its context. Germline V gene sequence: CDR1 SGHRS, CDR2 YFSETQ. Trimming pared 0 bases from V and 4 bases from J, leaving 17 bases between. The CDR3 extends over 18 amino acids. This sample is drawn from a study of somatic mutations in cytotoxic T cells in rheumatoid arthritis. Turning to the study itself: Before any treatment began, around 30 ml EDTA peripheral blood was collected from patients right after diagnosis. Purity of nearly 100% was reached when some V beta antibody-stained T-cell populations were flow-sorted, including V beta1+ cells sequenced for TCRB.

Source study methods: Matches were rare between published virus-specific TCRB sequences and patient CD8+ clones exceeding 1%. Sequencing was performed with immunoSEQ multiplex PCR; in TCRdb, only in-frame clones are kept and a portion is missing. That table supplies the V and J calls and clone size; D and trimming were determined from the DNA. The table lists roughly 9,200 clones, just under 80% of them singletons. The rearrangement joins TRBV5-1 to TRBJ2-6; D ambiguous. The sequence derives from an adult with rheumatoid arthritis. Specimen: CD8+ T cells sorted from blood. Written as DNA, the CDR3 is TGCGCCAGCAGCTTGGCTCCCTCCGGTGGGTCGGGGGCCAACGTCCTGACTTTC. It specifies CASSLAPSGGSGANVLTF.